This T cell receptor (beta chain) was recorded in a study of blood T cell repertoires in COVID-19. Seattle patients were enrolled while actively infected and followed longitudinally. Measured with immunoSEQ multiplex PCR; TCRdb has only the in-frame clones, and not every one. The sample lists about 420,000 clones, over 85% occurring once. This clonotype originated in a man between 18 and 29 years old with COVID-19, enrolled during active disease. Sequencing was carried out using peripheral blood.

CDR3: CASSSFSGSSYNEQFF. In DNA form, the CDR3 reads TGTGCCAGCAGTTCCTTCAGCGGGAGCTCCTACAATGAGCAGTTCTTC. The V and J genes are TRBV6-5 and TRBJ2-1; 8 bases match TRBD2. Germline CDR1 and CDR2: MNHEY and SVGAGI. The ends lost 4 bases at V and 0 bases at J; junction bases unmatched: 5. The CDR3 loop spans 16 amino acids.